These T cell receptor beta chains were read from a single sample in a study of cytomegalovirus exposure and HLA in healthy donors. The data were produced by immunoSEQ multiplex PCR, yet TCRdb's version contains in-frame clones alone and is incomplete. The sample comprises 120,000 to 150,000 clones, 65% to 85% of which are singletons, and around 3.7% rests with the top ten. Input material: PBMCs. The receptors here all came from a male donor in good health and CMV-seronegative. CDR3s leave out the opening cysteine and the closing phenylalanine or tryptophan. Fields, in order: V gene, J gene, CDR3 protein.

TRBV2	TRBJ2-7	ASKEGGALPYEQY
TRBV11-2	TRBJ2-2	ASSWTGNTGELF
TRBV6-1	TRBJ2-2	ASKGRGDTGELF
TRBV7-6	TRBJ1-2	ASSLGGLGGNYGYT
TRBV2	TRBJ1-2	ARLTRGEKGYT
TRBV7-9	TRBJ2-7	ASSLAGTQPYEQQY
TRBV7-6	TRBJ2-1	ASSRGTSGSNEQF
TRBV6-6	TRBJ2-1	ASSSAGVNEQF
TRBV7-8	TRBJ2-4	ASSPTLAGKKNIQY
TRBV2	TRBJ2-2	ASSVSANTGELF
TRBV7-2	TRBJ2-4	ASSPRRESKNIQY
TRBV30	TRBJ1-5	AWSLGEIQPQH
TRBV7-2	TRBJ1-4	ASSRDRLGEKLF
TRBV7-2	TRBJ1-4	ASSLERGVLEKLF
TRBV2	TRBJ2-4	ASSERVAGGFKNIQY
TRBV10-3	TRBJ2-7	AISEGQGETYEQY
TRBV9	TRBJ2-3	ASSVEVGGGTDTQY
TRBV28	TRBJ1-2	ASSFGAAPIGYT
TRBV19	TRBJ2-7	ASRYRQGASYEQY
TRBV4-3	TRBJ2-1	ASSQEASSEWNEQF
TRBV7-6	TRBJ2-7	ASSLGSRQSAYEQY
TRBV5-1	TRBJ1-5	ASSLAMLGQGNQPQH
TRBV7-9	TRBJ2-2	ASSWDSNTGELF
TRBV27	TRBJ2-1	ASSLAGGPYNEQF
TRBV7-8	TRBJ2-1	ASSLGAGESGPYNEQF
TRBV19	TRBJ1-2	ATTRDTGATGYT
TRBV7-3	TRBJ1-4	ASSLTFGPNEKLF
TRBV28	TRBJ2-7	ASSSPILDSNPYEQY
TRBV6-1	TRBJ1-4	ASSPGARGEKLF
TRBV2	TRBJ2-2	ASRGTANTGELF
TRBV29-1	TRBJ1-5	SVHYRGTQH
TRBV5-6	TRBJ2-7	ASSLSRENEQY
TRBV6-9	TRBJ1-6	ASKGGQNTTPLH
TRBV6-5	TRBJ2-7	ASSSTNWETRD
TRBV6-5	TRBJ1-2	ASSYSGGPQRYGYT
TRBV27	TRBJ2-7	ASSLYGTAFYEQY
TRBV7-2	TRBJ2-1	ASSDSGTSGYNEQF
TRBV10-3	TRBJ1-5	AIRQGTGANQPQH
TRBV7-9	TRBJ2-7	ASSLEDRTDEQY
TRBV6-5	TRBJ1-5	ASCRTGGCQPQH
TRBV18	TRBJ1-1	ASSPGTDYTEAF
TRBV28	TRBJ1-1	ASRAAGITSNTEAF
TRBV5-1	TRBJ1-3	ASSPRQGISGNTIY